A selection of T cell receptor beta chains follows, all from one sample in a study of radiation and T cells in renal cell carcinoma. The assay was immunoSEQ multiplex PCR, and TCRdb's table has in-frame clones only and misses some. Of roughly 75,000 clones in the sample, 82% are singletons; the top ten hold 5.8%. The sequencing used blood, collected from a patient whose treatment included radiotherapy and nephrectomy. The receptors come from a man aged 55 to 69 with renal cell carcinoma. The CDR3 runs from the conserved cysteine through the conserved F or W. A D gene is named only where the DNA matches it firmly. Only some rows state a clone size, as once, few, many or a class for expanded clones.

TRBJ1-1,few,-,TRBV6-4,CASRQQAGGGNTEAFF,TGTGCCAGCAGGCAACAGGCCGGGGGGGGGAACACTGAAGCTTTCTTT
TRBJ2-5,-,-,TRBV18,CASSPTPNWRETQYF,TGTGCCAGCTCACCCACTCCTAACTGGAGGGAGACCCAGTACTTC
TRBJ2-7,-,-,TRBV4-3,CASSQDPIGSYEQYF,TGCGCCAGCAGCCAAGATCCTATCGGATCCTACGAGCAGTACTTC
TRBJ2-1,-,-,TRBV27,CASGTIGNEQFF,TGTGCCAGCGGGACCATCGGCAATGAGCAGTTCTTC
TRBJ2-5,-,-,TRBV25-1,CASSDPRRRAQYF,TGTGCCAGCAGTGACCCTCGGCGCCGGGCCCAGTACTTC
TRBJ2-7,-,-,TRBV21-1,CASSKWQGLNRDRECYEQYF,TGTGCCAGCAGCAAATGGCAAGGCCTAAACCGGGACAGGGAATGCTACGAGCAGTACTTC
TRBJ1-2,-,-,TRBV2,CASSGQGYGYTF,TGTGCCAGCAGTGGCCAGGGCTATGGCTACACCTTC
TRBJ2-1,-,-,TRBV19,CASSLDGEYNEQFF,TGTGCCAGTAGTTTGGACGGAGAATACAATGAGCAGTTCTTC
TRBJ2-7,-,TRBD1,TRBV2,CATGQGAREQYF,TGTGCCACCGGACAGGGGGCTAGAGAGCAGTACTTC
TRBJ1-1,few,-,TRBV21-1,CASSKALWQGVQNTEAFF,TGTGCCAGCAGCAAAGCGCTTTGGCAGGGGGTCCAGAACACTGAAGCTTTCTTT
TRBJ2-5,once,-,TRBV5-5,CASSVTSYQETQYF,TGTGCCAGCAGCGTTACTAGTTACCAAGAGACCCAGTACTTC
TRBJ2-7,-,-,TRBV27,CASSLYGPPTGIYEQYF,TGTGCCAGCAGTTTATACGGGCCACCCACGGGGATCTACGAGCAGTACTTC
TRBJ1-1,-,TRBD1,TRBV12-5,CASGFSGGTEAFF,TGTGCTAGTGGTTTCTCAGGGGGCACTGAAGCTTTCTTT
TRBJ2-7,-,-,TRBV28,CASSDIREQYF,TGTGCCAGCAGCGACATACGTGAGCAGTACTTC
TRBJ2-1,-,TRBD2,TRBV30,CAWSRRLAGVAWNGGNEQFF,TGTGCCTGGAGTCGCCGACTAGCGGGTGTAGCCTGGAATGGGGGAAATGAGCAGTTCTTC
TRBJ2-7,-,-,TRBV5-3,CARSSDGLSYEQYF,TGTGCCAGAAGCTCGGACGGACTCTCCTACGAGCAGTACTTC
TRBJ2-7,-,-,TRBV27,CASSKTSVGQYF,TGTGCCAGCAGTAAAACCTCAGTTGGGCAGTACTTC
TRBJ1-2,once,-,TRBV18,CASSPPDGRSFYGYTF,TGTGCCAGCTCACCACCGGACGGTCGGAGCTTCTATGGCTACACCTTC
TRBJ2-3,once,-,TRBV19,CASIGSTDTQYF,TGTGCCAGTATTGGATCGACAGATACGCAGTATTTT
TRBJ2-7,once,TRBD1,TRBV27,CASSWDRAGEQYF,TGTGCCAGCAGTTGGGACAGGGCGGGTGAGCAGTACTTC
TRBJ2-6,-,TRBD2,TRBV27,CASSTRTSGRPSGANVLTF,TGTGCCAGCAGTACCCGGACTAGCGGAAGACCCTCTGGGGCCAACGTCCTGACTTTC
TRBJ2-7,-,TRBD2,TRBV19,CASSITGLAGEQPYEQYF,TGTGCCAGTAGTATCACCGGACTAGCGGGAGAACAGCCCTACGAGCAGTACTTC
TRBJ2-3,-,TRBD2,TRBV9,CASSGRGLAGAKAQYF,TGTGCCAGCAGCGGTCGGGGACTAGCGGGGGCAAAAGCGCAGTATTTT
TRBJ2-7,-,TRBD1,TRBV23-1,CASSHPGTGAGAVYYEQYF,TGCGCCAGCAGTCACCCCGGGACAGGGGCCGGGGCAGTATACTACGAGCAGTACTTC
TRBJ2-7,-,-,TRBV18,CASSPPATADPPYEQYF,TGTGCCAGCTCACCACCTGCTACAGCGGACCCACCCTATGAGCAGTACTTC
TRBJ1-2,-,-,TRBV5-1,CASSPQGRDGYTF,TGCGCCAGCAGCCCCCAGGGGCGTGATGGCTACACCTTC
TRBJ2-5,-,-,TRBV16,CASSQFMRGLAKETQYF,TGTGCCAGCAGCCAATTTATGAGAGGCCTAGCCAAAGAGACCCAGTACTTC